The sequence of this T cell receptor (beta chain) was determined in a study of OX40 agonist ivuxolimab in advanced cancers. TCRdb's copy holds only in-frame clones and misses some; the assay was immunoSEQ multiplex PCR. The data contain about 70,000 clones, around 83% of them seen just once; the ten biggest clones take up 6% to 8%. There are 13 residues in the CDR3. This TCR derives from an adult with an advanced solid tumor such as melanoma, head and neck, liver or kidney cancer. V usage is TRBV21-1 and J usage is TRBJ2-3. TRBV21-1 has pseudogene status. This sample comprised CD4+ or CD8+ T cells sorted from blood, obtained in a trial of the OX40 agonist ivuxolimab. In DNA form, the CDR3 reads TGTGCCAGCAGCAAATGCCGCACAGATACGCAGTATTTT. It codes for CASSKCRTDTQYF.